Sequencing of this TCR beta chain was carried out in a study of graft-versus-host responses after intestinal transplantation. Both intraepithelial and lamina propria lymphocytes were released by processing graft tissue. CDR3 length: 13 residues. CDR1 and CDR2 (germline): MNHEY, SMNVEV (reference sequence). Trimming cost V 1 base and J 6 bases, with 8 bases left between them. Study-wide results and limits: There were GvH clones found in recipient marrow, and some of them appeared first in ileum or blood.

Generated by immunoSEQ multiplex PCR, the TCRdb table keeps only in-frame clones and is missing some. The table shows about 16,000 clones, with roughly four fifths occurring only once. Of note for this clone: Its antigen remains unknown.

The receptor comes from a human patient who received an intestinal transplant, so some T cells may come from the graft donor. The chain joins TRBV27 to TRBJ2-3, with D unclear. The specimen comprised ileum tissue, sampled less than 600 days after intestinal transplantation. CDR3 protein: CASSLYGRDTQYF. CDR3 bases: TGTGCCAGCAGTTTATATGGGCGGGATACGCAGTATTTT.